This T cell receptor (beta chain) was captured by sequencing in a study of blood T cells in healthy people across ages. The use of a sample-barcoded 5' primer and a J-beta primer mix characterized a second PCR of about 7 to 12 cycles. TCRdb reprocessed the 5' RACE reads with MiXCR, giving one entry per CDR3 protein. The data show over 1,300,000 distinct CDR3 sequences, around 59% seen once. The V end was cut by 5 bases, the J end by 6 bases, with 17 bases between. The length of the CDR3 is 15 residues. This receptor was identified in a man younger than 35 in good health. Specimen: blood. The chain employs TRBV12-3 or TRBV12-4 and TRBJ1-5, with D possibly being TRBD1 (5 bases). This CDR3 is CASSGLPGRGQPQHF. The DNA of the CDR3 is TGTGCCAGCAGTGGGTTGCCCGGGAGGGGTCAGCCCCAGCATTTT.